The rows below give T cell receptor beta chains drawn from one sample of a study of long-term antiretroviral therapy in people with HIV. Some clones are missing from TCRdb's copy, which holds only in-frame ones; the method was immunoSEQ multiplex PCR. The repertoire holds more than 20,000 clones, with around 80% as singletons. The sample consisted of unsorted PBMCs, taken 1.9 years after starting antiretroviral therapy. These receptors came from a woman in her fifties or sixties with HIV. The CDR3 runs from the conserved cysteine through the conserved F or W. The D gene is left open where the match is weak. Clone size is given for some rows only: seen once, a few or many times, or a class if the clone is expanded.

abundance,j_gene,d_gene,v_gene,CDR3aa,CDR3nt
NA,TRBJ1-1,NA,TRBV18,CASSPRSSAEAFF,TGTGCCAGCTCACCAAGGAGTTCCGCTGAAGCTTTCTTT
few,TRBJ2-7,TRBD1,TRBV12-5,CASGLVLGTGIYEQYF,TGTGCTAGTGGTTTGGTACTAGGGACAGGCATCTACGAGCAGTACTTC
NA,TRBJ2-7,TRBD2,TRBV5-5,CASSSLSGGPYEQYF,TGTGCCAGCAGCAGCCTTAGCGGGGGCCCCTACGAGCAGTACTTC
NA,TRBJ1-1,TRBD1,TRBV5-4,CASSGGTGFETEAFF,TGTGCCAGCAGCGGAGGGACAGGGTTCGAGACTGAAGCTTTCTTT
NA,TRBJ1-4,NA,TRBV10-3,CAISEPRSEKLFF,TGTGCCATCAGTGAGCCTAGGAGTGAAAAACTGTTTTTT
NA,TRBJ2-7,TRBD1,TRBV27,CASSLDRGYEQYF,TGTGCCAGCAGTTTGGACAGGGGCTACGAGCAGTACTTC
once,TRBJ2-3,NA,TRBV5-4,CASSLDGFETDTQYF,TGTGCCAGCAGCTTAGACGGGTTCGAAACAGATACGCAGTATTTT
NA,TRBJ1-5,NA,TRBV4-1,CASSPYRDWPQHF,TGCGCCAGCAGCCCATACAGGGACTGGCCCCAGCATTTT
NA,TRBJ1-2,NA,TRBV29-1,CSVEEQGYGYTF,TGCAGCGTTGAAGAGCAGGGATATGGCTACACCTTC
NA,TRBJ1-2,TRBD1,TRBV9,CASSFGTGGGNYGYTF,TGTGCCAGCAGCTTCGGGACAGGGGGCGGGAACTATGGCTACACCTTC
NA,TRBJ2-7,NA,TRBV5-6,CASSLEGTRPYEQYF,TGTGCCAGCAGCTTGGAGGGGACAAGACCCTACGAGCAGTACTTC
NA,TRBJ1-6,TRBD1,TRBV28,CASRAWTGGNSPLHF,TGTGCCAGCAGGGCGTGGACAGGGGGGAATTCACCCCTCCACTTT
NA,TRBJ2-3,TRBD2,TRBV13,CASNLGGASTDTQYF,TGTGCCAGCAACCTCGGGGGGGCAAGCACAGATACGCAGTATTTT
NA,TRBJ2-1,NA,TRBV4-3,CASSQDRGYTLYNEQFF,TGCGCCAGCAGCCAAGATCGGGGGTACACCCTCTACAATGAGCAGTTCTTC
once,TRBJ2-3,TRBD2,TRBV25-1,CASSGPSGTTDTQYF,TGTGCCAGCAGTGGTCCTAGCGGAACCACAGATACGCAGTATTTT
NA,TRBJ1-3,TRBD1,TRBV6-5,CASRSTGGGNTIYF,TGTGCCAGCAGATCAACAGGGGGCGGAAACACCATATATTTT
NA,TRBJ2-7,TRBD1,TRBV5-6,CASSPGQEIYYEQYF,TGTGCCAGCAGCCCCGGACAGGAAATTTATTACGAGCAGTACTTC
NA,TRBJ1-2,NA,TRBV6-5,CASSYSSSYGYTF,TGTGCCAGCAGTTACTCGTCGAGCTATGGCTACACCTTC
NA,TRBJ2-5,TRBD2,TRBV30,CAWNQIRRGVGETQYF,TGTGCCTGGAACCAAATCCGGCGGGGGGTAGGAGAGACCCAGTACTTC
NA,TRBJ1-2,TRBD1,TRBV28,CASSRQGSSGYTF,TGTGCCAGCAGCCGACAGGGATCGAGTGGCTACACCTTC
once,TRBJ2-7,NA,TRBV18,CASSPNNYEQYF,TGTGCCAGCTCACCCAACAACTACGAGCAGTACTTC
NA,TRBJ2-1,NA,TRBV9,CASSVEVAANEQFF,TGTGCCAGCAGCGTGGAGGTAGCCGCAAATGAGCAGTTCTTC
NA,TRBJ2-7,TRBD1,TRBV27,CASSFLSGGQGFQQYF,TGTGCCAGCAGTTTTCTCTCGGGTGGACAGGGGTTCCAGCAGTACTTC
NA,TRBJ2-3,TRBD1,TRBV11-3,CASSWLRTGSTDTQYF,TGTGCCAGCAGCTGGCTTAGGACAGGAAGCACAGATACGCAGTATTTT
NA,TRBJ1-2,TRBD1,TRBV28,CASLRTGALGGYTF,TGTGCCAGCCTCCGGACAGGGGCGTTGGGTGGCTACACCTTC
NA,TRBJ2-5,TRBD1,TRBV7-9,CASSPQGQYQETQYF,TGTGCCAGCAGCCCCCAGGGACAGTACCAAGAGACCCAGTACTTC
NA,TRBJ2-1,NA,TRBV19,CASTPGPSYNEQFF,TGTGCCAGTACCCCGGGACCCTCCTACAATGAGCAGTTCTTC
once,TRBJ1-2,TRBD1,TRBV11-1,CASSFEQGSVGYTF,TGTGCCAGCAGCTTCGAACAGGGGAGCGTAGGCTACACCTTC